This entry lists 4 T cell receptor beta chains sequenced from one sample in a study of OX40 agonist ivuxolimab in advanced cancers. TCRdb keeps only in-frame clones here, not all; method: immunoSEQ multiplex PCR. The sample shows tens of thousands of clones, 80% to 90% of them seen only once. Material: CD4+ or CD8+ T cells sorted from blood, obtained in a trial of the OX40 agonist ivuxolimab. The receptor set was obtained from an adult with an advanced solid tumor such as melanoma, head and neck, liver or kidney cancer.

V and J are TRBV2 and TRBJ1-2, with TRBD1 matching 8 bases. The junction had 6 bases not matched to a gene; V was cut back by 5 bases and J by 1 base. The CDR3 has 15 amino acids. Germline CDR1 SNHLY, CDR2 FYNNEI. CDR3 loop: CASSLTGALNYGYTF. For the CDR3, the DNA is TGTGCCAGCAGTTTGACAGGGGCCCTTAACTATGGCTACACCTTC.

V gene TRBV28 combines with J gene TRBJ2-2, with D tentatively TRBD1 or TRBD2 (6 bases each). This CDR3 has 20 residues. V gave up 4 bases and J gave up 0 bases, with 24 bases separating them. CDR1 is MDHEN, CDR2 SYDVKM, per germline. CDR3 DNA sequence: TGTGCCAGCAGTTCCGCCTCGGGGGCAGGGCGACATGCGAACACCGGGGAGCTGTTTTTT. Translated, it gives CASSSASGAGRHANTGELFF.

For the CDR3, the DNA is TGTGCCAGCAGCAGCAGGGGTGGGGAGAGGGAGCAGTACTTC. This translates into CASSSRGGEREQYF. The gene calls are TRBV7-2 and TRBJ2-7; D perhaps matches TRBD1 (6 bases). From germline, CDR1 is SGHTA and CDR2 FQGNSA. Between the trimmed V and J ends, which lost 5 bases and 7 bases, there was a span of 18 bases. The CDR3 is 14 residues long.

This clone was seen more than once but under ten times. J is TRBJ1-5 and V is TRBV5-1, with 10 bases fitting TRBD1. The CDR3 is 15 residues long. Germline loops: CDR1 SGHRS, CDR2 YFSETQ. V was clipped by 4 bases and J by 7 bases; unmatched bases: 8. Here the CDR3 DNA reads TGCGCCAGCAGCGTTTCCGGGACAGGGGACCAGCCCCAGCATTTT. Its protein product is CASSVSGTGDQPQHF. Drawing the rest from reference TRBV5-1 and TRBJ1-5, the complete variable domain is KAGVTQTPRYLIKTRGQQVTLSCSPISGHRSVSWYQQTPGQGLQFLFEYFSETQRNKGNFPGRFSGRQFSNSRSEMNVSTLELGDSALYLCASSVSGTGDQPQHFGDGTRLSIL.